Below, 9 T cell receptor beta chains from the same sample are listed, as sequenced in a study of blood T cells in healthy people across ages. With a J-beta primer mix and a sample-barcoded 5' primer, a second PCR ran about 7 to 12 cycles. TCRdb reprocessed the 5' RACE reads via MiXCR and lists one record per CDR3 protein. The sample records roughly 2 million distinct CDR3 sequences, 49% being singletons. The sequencing input was blood. Receptors originate from a woman aged 40-49 years in good health.

This chain links TRBV10-3 with TRBJ2-5; maybe TRBD2 (7 bases). The CDR3 is 14 residues long. In germline, CDR1 is ENHRY, CDR2 SYGVKD. V gave up 4 bases and J gave up 4 bases, with 13 bases separating them. CDR3 region: CAISGGGARETQYF. CDR3 DNA: TGTGCCATCAGTGGAGGGGGGGCCCGAGAGACCCAGTACTTC.

V is TRBV6-5 and J is TRBJ1-2; 7 bases align to TRBD1. V lost 6 bases and J lost 3; bases outside the gene matches: 10. Germline CDR1 reads MNHEY; CDR2 reads SVGAGI. CDR3 length: 15 residues. The CDR3, as DNA: TGTGCCAGCAGCGGACTTTCTACAGGGGACTATGGCTACACCTTC. Protein: CASSGLSTGDYGYTF.

The chain has TRBV15 and TRBJ1-2; the D is unclear. CDR1 is LNHNV and CDR2 is YYDKDF in the germline V gene (reference sequence). V shed 1 base and J shed 3 bases, with 9 bases lying between them. This CDR3 has 14 amino acids. CDR3 in amino acids: CATSRVARDYGYTF. CDR3 nucleotide sequence: TGTGCCACCAGCAGAGTGGCGAGGGACTATGGCTACACCTTC.

V is TRBV4-3 and J is TRBJ1-1, with D hard to call. The CDR3 runs 16 residues. V lost 1 base, J lost 1 base, and 13 bases lay in between. The germline CDR1 and CDR2 sequences are LGHNA and YSLEER. CDR3 region: CASSQALDTENTEAFF. The CDR3 nucleotides read TGCGCCAGCAGCCAAGCCCTGGATACGGAGAACACTGAAGCTTTCTTT.

V and J are TRBV20-1 and TRBJ1-5; TRBD1 matches at 8 bases. CDR3 length: 16 amino acids. Trimming cost V 6 bases and J 0 bases; bases outside gene matches: 10. CDR1 and CDR2 from the germline V gene are DFQATT and SNEGSKA (reference sequence). The CDR3 DNA follows: TGCAGTGCCGACGACAGGGGCGCTTATAGCAATCAGCCCCAGCATTTT. Translation gives CSADDRGAYSNQPQHF.

The gene calls are TRBV11-2 and TRBJ2-1; the D call may be TRBD1 or TRBD2 (5 bases each). The V and J ends lost 5 bases and 8 bases respectively, with 10 bases between them. The CDR3 has 12 residues. Germline V gene sequence: CDR1 SGHAT, CDR2 FQNNGV. The CDR3 region is CASSAQGDEQFF. The DNA for the CDR3 is TGTGCCAGCAGCGCCCAGGGAGATGAGCAGTTCTTC.

This clonotype appeared a few times. The J gene is TRBJ2-5, the V gene TRBV7-9; a possible D gene is TRBD1 (6 bases). Germline-derived CDR1 and CDR2 are SEHNR and FQNEAQ (reference sequence). The CDR3 length is 14 residues. V lost 2 bases and J lost 4, with 11 bases in between. The CDR3 spells CASSLLDRRETQYF. CDR3 bases: TGTGCCAGCAGCTTACTGGACAGAAGAGAGACCCAGTACTTC.

This chain uses TRBV20-1 with TRBJ2-7; TRBD2 might be the D (7 bases). Looked up from germline, CDR1 is DFQATT and CDR2 is SNEGSKA (reference sequence). The CDR3 is 15 residues long. The V end was cut by 0 bases, the J end by 5 bases, with 17 bases between. The CDR3 coding sequence is TGCAGTGCTAGAGATCCATCCGGGGGGCCTAACGAGCAGTACTTC. Translated, it gives CSARDPSGGPNEQYF.

V and J are TRBV4-2 and TRBJ2-1; 9 positions agree with TRBD1. The CDR3 loop spans 18 amino acids. Germline lookup yields CDR1 LGHNA and CDR2 YNFKEQ. Losses at the gene ends were 1 base for V and 4 bases for J; bases not matched to a gene: 11. DNA for the CDR3: TGTGCCAGCAGCCAAGTTTCGGTGGACAGGGGATTTTACAATGAGCAGTTCTTC. This codes for CASSQVSVDRGFYNEQFF.